These 5 T cell receptor beta chains share one sample of origin, sequenced in a study of T cell clonality in common variable immunodeficiency. Measured with immunoSEQ multiplex PCR; TCRdb has only the in-frame clones, and not every one. The data show 30,000 to 40,000 clones, with none appearing a single time. The sequencing input was peripheral blood mononuclear cells. These receptors all come from a person aged 18 to 75 in good health.

This clone was counted many times. The read terminates 3 residues before the CDR3 end, so the remaining end is supplied by the germline J gene. The V call is TRBV20-1, the J call TRBJ2-7, with D possibly matching TRBD1 (6 bases). Germline lookup yields CDR1 DFQATT and CDR2 SNEGSKA (reference sequence). V lost 7 bases and J lost 3, with 13 bases in between. The CDR3 has 12 amino acids. The part of the CDR3 DNA that was read is TGCAGTGGCTTAACAGGGCACTACGAG. Translating it yields CSGLTGHYE. The full CDR3 is CSGLTGHYEQYF.

The sample holds many counts of this clone. The read ends 3 residues early relative to the CDR3; the germline J gene fills the gap. The chain recombines TRBV7-6 with TRBJ2-3; D gene uncertain. V was pared by 3 bases and J by 0 bases, with 13 bases between. The CDR3 is made up of 16 amino acids. Per germline, CDR1 SGHVS and CDR2 FNYEAQ. The CDR3 here is CASSLGLTSSTDTQYF. CDR3 DNA (partial): TGTGCCAGCAGCTTGGGCTTAACATCTAGCACAGATACG.

In this sample, this clone turned up many times. The part of the CDR3 DNA that was read is TGTGCCAGCAAGGAAGGGGCCGGATCTACAGATACG. Residues: CASKEGAGSTDT. The full CDR3 sequence reads CASKEGAGSTDTQYF. V and J are TRBV2 and TRBJ2-3; TRBD1 might be the D (5 bases). Read coverage stops 3 residues before the CDR3 terminus; the germline J gene supplies the remainder. The ends were cut back, 7 bases at V and 3 bases at J, with 17 bases in the middle. The CDR3 covers 15 residues. Per germline, CDR1 SNHLY and CDR2 FYNNEI. The full variable domain, in which reference TRBV2 and TRBJ2-3 provide the parts outside the CDR3, is EPEVTQTPSHQVTQMGQEVILRCVPISNHLYFYWYRQILGQKVEFLVSFYNNEISEKSEIFDDQFSVERPDGSNFTLKIRSTKLEDSAMYFCASKEGAGSTDTQYFGPGTRLTVL.

Ten or more counts support this clone. The CDR3 is cut off 3 residues early in the read; its end comes from the germline J gene. The chain combines TRBV28 with TRBJ2-7; possibly TRBD2 for D (5 bases). Germline CDR1 MDHEN, CDR2 SYDVKM. This CDR3 has 12 residues. V was pared by 6 bases and J by 4 bases, with 10 bases between. CDR3: CASRRVGYEQYF. The covered CDR3 bases are TGTGCCAGCAGGAGGGTTGGGTACGAG. Supplemented by reference TRBV28 and TRBJ2-7, the full variable domain reads DVKVTQSSRYLVKRTGEKVFLECVQDMDHENMFWYRQDPGLGLRLIYFSYDVKMKEKGDIPEGYSVSREKKERFSLILESASTNQTSMYLCASRRVGYEQYFGPGTRLTVT.

In this sample, this clone turned up many times. The sequenced fragment ends 3 residues before the CDR3 boundary, so the rest is inferred from the germline J gene. V usage is TRBV20-1 and J usage is TRBJ1-1; 8 bases are a match to TRBD1. Germline V gene data show CDR1 as DFQATT and CDR2 as SNEGSKA (reference sequence). The V segment lost 1 base and the J segment 4 bases; nucleotides outside the gene matches: 2. The CDR3 is made up of 13 amino acids. The CDR3 sequence is CSARGQGRTEAFF. The CDR3 bases that were read are TGCAGTGCTAGAGGACAGGGGCGCACTGAA.